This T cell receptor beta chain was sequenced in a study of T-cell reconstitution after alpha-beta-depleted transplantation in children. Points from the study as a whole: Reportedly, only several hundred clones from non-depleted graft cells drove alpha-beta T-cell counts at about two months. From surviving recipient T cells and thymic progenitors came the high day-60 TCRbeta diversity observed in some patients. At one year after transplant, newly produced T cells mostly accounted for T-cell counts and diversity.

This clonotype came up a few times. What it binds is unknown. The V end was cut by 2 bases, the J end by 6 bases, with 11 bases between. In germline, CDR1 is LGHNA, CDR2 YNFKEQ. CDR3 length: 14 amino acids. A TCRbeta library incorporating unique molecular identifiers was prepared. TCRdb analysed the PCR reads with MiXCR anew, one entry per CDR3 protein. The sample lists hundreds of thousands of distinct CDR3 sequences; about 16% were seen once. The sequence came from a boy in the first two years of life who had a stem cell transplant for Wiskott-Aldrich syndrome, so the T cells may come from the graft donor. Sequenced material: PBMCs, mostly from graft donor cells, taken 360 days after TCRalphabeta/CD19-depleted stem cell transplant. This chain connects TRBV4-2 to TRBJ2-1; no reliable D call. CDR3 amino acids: CASSQTDGSNEQFF. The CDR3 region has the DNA TGTGCCAGCAGCCAAACCGACGGCTCCAATGAGCAGTTCTTC.